This is a list of T cell receptor beta chains from one sample in a study of early T cells in non-severe SARS-CoV-2 infection. Each CDR3 protein gets one entry after TCRdb re-called the 5' RACE reads with MiXCR. Altogether about 130,000 distinct CDR3 sequences are present, 14% to 15% being singletons, with the ten largest covering 20% to 25%. Sequencing was carried out using whole blood. These TCRs come from an adult who was a healthcare worker with PCR-confirmed SARS-CoV-2 infection or an uninfected control (not recorded which). Both conserved end residues are part of each CDR3. Each record gives: J gene, CDR3 length, D gene, V gene, clone size, CDR3 DNA, CDR3 protein. The D gene is left open where the match is weak. Part of the rows lack a size; the others show once, few, many or a class for expanded clones.

J: TRBJ2-5; length: 15; D: .; V: TRBV6-6; size: .; DNA: TGTGCCAGCAGATCCACCGGGGGCCTATGGGAGACCCAGTACTTC; CDR3: CASRSTGGLWETQYF
J: TRBJ1-2; length: 13; D: TRBD1; V: TRBV20-1; size: few; DNA: TGCAGTGCTAGTCGACAGGGGTGGGATGGCTACACCTTC; CDR3: CSASRQGWDGYTF
J: TRBJ2-1; length: 11; D: .; V: TRBV7-9; size: few; DNA: TGTGCCAGCAGCTTAGCTGATGAGCAGTTCTTC; CDR3: CASSLADEQFF
J: TRBJ1-1; length: 15; D: TRBD1; V: TRBV11-2; size: few; DNA: TGTGCCAGCAGCGTGGGACAGGGGAAGGGGACTGAAGCTTTCTTT; CDR3: CASSVGQGKGTEAFF
J: TRBJ1-6; length: 17; D: TRBD1; V: TRBV13; size: few; DNA: TGTGCCAGCAGCCACCGACAGGGAAGCTCCTATAATTCACCCCTCCACTTT; CDR3: CASSHRQGSSYNSPLHF
J: TRBJ1-2; length: 13; D: TRBD1; V: TRBV29-1; size: many; DNA: TGCAGCGTTTCCGAGACCGGGACAGAAGGCTACACCTTC; CDR3: CSVSETGTEGYTF
J: TRBJ2-7; length: 16; D: .; V: TRBV30; size: few; DNA: TGTGCCTGGAGGGAGACAGAGAGGGGGGCCACCTACGAGCAGTACTTC; CDR3: CAWRETERGATYEQYF
J: TRBJ1-1; length: 16; D: TRBD1; V: TRBV11-2; size: few; DNA: TGTGCCAGCAGCATCATGATGCCGGGACAGGGCACTGAAGCTTTCTTT; CDR3: CASSIMMPGQGTEAFF
J: TRBJ2-2; length: 13; D: .; V: TRBV7-9; size: few; DNA: TGTGCCAGCAGCCGCCTGAACACCGGGGAGCTGTTTTTT; CDR3: CASSRLNTGELFF
J: TRBJ2-2; length: 16; D: TRBD2; V: TRBV19; size: .; DNA: TGTGCCAGTAGTAAACCGGGACTATTAAACACCGGGGAGCTGTTTTTT; CDR3: CASSKPGLLNTGELFF
J: TRBJ1-2; length: 15; D: TRBD1; V: TRBV4-1; size: many; DNA: TGCGCCAGCAGCCAAGTCGCAGGGGGAAACTATGGCTACACCTTC; CDR3: CASSQVAGGNYGYTF
J: TRBJ2-5; length: 13; D: TRBD1; V: TRBV29-1; size: .; DNA: TGCAGCGTTGACGACAGGGGCAAGGGGACCCAGTACTTC; CDR3: CSVDDRGKGTQYF
J: TRBJ2-1; length: 17; D: TRBD2; V: TRBV7-8; size: .; DNA: TGTGCCAGCAGCATACGTACTAGCGGGGGGCCCTACAATGAGCAGTTCTTC; CDR3: CASSIRTSGGPYNEQFF
J: TRBJ1-2; length: 14; D: .; V: TRBV2; size: .; DNA: TGTGCCAGCAGTGACAAGCAGGGTCTCGATGGCTACACCTTC; CDR3: CASSDKQGLDGYTF
J: TRBJ2-3; length: 16; D: TRBD1; V: TRBV6-5; size: .; DNA: TGTGCCAGCAGGCTACAGGGGGCGCGGGGCACAGATACGCAGTATTTT; CDR3: CASRLQGARGTDTQYF
J: TRBJ1-4; length: 11; D: .; V: TRBV19; size: .; DNA: TGTGCCAGTAGGCTTAGGGAAAAACTGTTTTTT; CDR3: CASRLREKLFF
J: TRBJ1-1; length: 13; D: .; V: TRBV20-1; size: .; DNA: TGCAGTGCCTACGAGAGGGGCTACCGTGAAGCTTTCTTT; CDR3: CSAYERGYREAFF
J: TRBJ2-5; length: 15; D: .; V: TRBV7-9; size: few; DNA: TGTGCCAGCAGCTCCACGGTGACCTATTTGGAGACCCAGTACTTC; CDR3: CASSSTVTYLETQYF
J: TRBJ2-2; length: 14; D: .; V: TRBV7-9; size: many; DNA: TGTGCCAGCAGCTTAGATCGGAGCGCCGGGGAGCTGTTTTTT; CDR3: CASSLDRSAGELFF
J: TRBJ2-5; length: 15; D: .; V: TRBV3-1; size: few; DNA: TGTGCCAGCAGCCAAGTAAGGGGGGCCAGAGAGACCCAGTACTTC; CDR3: CASSQVRGARETQYF
J: TRBJ2-3; length: 16; D: .; V: TRBV20-1; size: few; DNA: TGCAGTGCTAGAGAGGAGGAAAGGGGACCTCGGCGTACGCAGTATTTT; CDR3: CSAREEERGPRRTQYF
J: TRBJ1-6; length: 15; D: .; V: TRBV7-9; size: few; DNA: TGTGCCAGCAGCGAGGACACTCGTTATAATTCACCCCTCCACTTT; CDR3: CASSEDTRYNSPLHF
J: TRBJ2-3; length: 16; D: TRBD2; V: TRBV10-3; size: few; DNA: TGTGCCATCAGTGTTCGTAGCGGGGGGGCCCCAGATACGCAGTATTTT; CDR3: CAISVRSGGAPDTQYF
J: TRBJ1-5; length: 13; D: TRBD1; V: TRBV20-1; size: few; DNA: TGCAGTGCCGGGACAGGGGGGAATCAGCCCCAGCATTTT; CDR3: CSAGTGGNQPQHF
J: TRBJ1-4; length: 16; D: .; V: TRBV7-9; size: .; DNA: TGTGCCGGAGGAGGCAGGAGGTCTCCAACTAATGAAAAACTGTTTTTT; CDR3: CAGGGRRSPTNEKLFF
J: TRBJ1-2; length: 13; D: .; V: TRBV2; size: few; DNA: TGTGCCAGCAGTGAGACAAACACCTATGGCTACACCTTC; CDR3: CASSETNTYGYTF
J: TRBJ1-6; length: 14; D: .; V: TRBV19; size: many; DNA: TGTGCCAGTGGAGACAGGTCATTAAATTCACCCCTCCACTTT; CDR3: CASGDRSLNSPLHF
J: TRBJ2-2; length: 16; D: .; V: TRBV19; size: .; DNA: TGTGCCAGTTCATCCAGCGGATACGCGAACACCGGGGAGCTGTTTTTT; CDR3: CASSSSGYANTGELFF
J: TRBJ1-1; length: 13; D: .; V: TRBV30; size: few; DNA: TGTGCCTGGAGATTCCGGCGGGACACTGAAGCTTTCTTT; CDR3: CAWRFRRDTEAFF
J: TRBJ1-1; length: 14; D: .; V: TRBV2; size: .; DNA: TGTGCCAGCAGAATCGATCTGGAAGGGACTGAAGCTTTCTTT; CDR3: CASRIDLEGTEAFF
J: TRBJ2-3; length: 17; D: TRBD2; V: TRBV5-4; size: few; DNA: TGTGCCAGCAGCCCGGGGGCTAGCGGGGGGGCCTTAGATACGCAGTATTTT; CDR3: CASSPGASGGALDTQYF
J: TRBJ2-1; length: 13; D: .; V: TRBV5-1; size: few; DNA: TGCGCCAGCAGCTTGGCCACCAAAGGGGGGCAGTTCTTC; CDR3: CASSLATKGGQFF
J: TRBJ2-1; length: 13; D: TRBD2; V: TRBV7-8; size: .; DNA: TGTGCCAGCAGCTCCGGGACTATCAATGAGCAGTTCTTC; CDR3: CASSSGTINEQFF
J: TRBJ2-5; length: 15; D: TRBD2; V: TRBV13; size: many; DNA: TGTGCCAGCAGCTCGAAACGGGGGGGCGGTGAGACCCAGTACTTC; CDR3: CASSSKRGGGETQYF
J: TRBJ1-2; length: 14; D: .; V: TRBV4-1; size: .; DNA: TGCGCCAGCAGCCCTCAACACGCTAACTATGGCTACACCTTC; CDR3: CASSPQHANYGYTF
J: TRBJ2-3; length: 15; D: .; V: TRBV7-2; size: .; DNA: TGTGCCAGCAGCTCTGACCCGGTTTCCACAGATACGCAGTATTTT; CDR3: CASSSDPVSTDTQYF
J: TRBJ1-1; length: 14; D: TRBD1; V: TRBV5-1; size: .; DNA: TGCGCCAGCAGCTTGGAGGGGGCTGGCACTGAAGCTTTCTTT; CDR3: CASSLEGAGTEAFF
J: TRBJ1-1; length: 12; D: .; V: TRBV10-1; size: .; DNA: TGCGCCAGCAGTGATCCGATGGGGGAAGCTTTCTTT; CDR3: CASSDPMGEAFF
J: TRBJ2-6; length: 17; D: TRBD1; V: TRBV24-1; size: few; DNA: TGTGCCACCAGTGTGCGACAGGGGAGCTCTGGGGCCAACGTCCTGACTTTC; CDR3: CATSVRQGSSGANVLTF
J: TRBJ1-4; length: 14; D: .; V: TRBV20-1; size: few; DNA: TGCAGTGCTCTCGACAGGCGGACTAATGAAAAACTGTTTTTT; CDR3: CSALDRRTNEKLFF
J: TRBJ1-1; length: 13; D: .; V: TRBV3-1; size: few; DNA: TGTGCCAGCAGCCTCGAGGCGGAGGGGTACGCTTTCTTT; CDR3: CASSLEAEGYAFF
J: TRBJ1-2; length: 12; D: .; V: TRBV2; size: few; DNA: TGTGCCAGCAGTGTCTACCGGGACCGCTACACCTTC; CDR3: CASSVYRDRYTF
J: TRBJ1-1; length: 12; D: .; V: TRBV12-3/TRBV12-4; size: few; DNA: TGTGCCAGCATGGGACCAGTGACCCCGGCTTTCTTT; CDR3: CASMGPVTPAFF
J: TRBJ1-2; length: 12; D: .; V: TRBV12-5; size: many; DNA: TGTGCTAGTGGTTTGGTGCTCGGGGGCTACACCTTC; CDR3: CASGLVLGGYTF
J: TRBJ2-2; length: 14; D: TRBD1; V: TRBV20-1; size: few; DNA: TGCAGTGCTAAACAGGGGGCTAACACCGGGGAGCTGTTTTTT; CDR3: CSAKQGANTGELFF
J: TRBJ2-3; length: 12; D: .; V: TRBV2; size: .; DNA: TGTGCCAGCACGGGCCCCCCCGGTACGCAGTATTTT; CDR3: CASTGPPGTQYF
J: TRBJ2-5; length: 14; D: .; V: TRBV5-1; size: .; DNA: TGCGCCAGCAGTTCGGGACCTCTACAAGAGACCCAGTACTTC; CDR3: CASSSGPLQETQYF
J: TRBJ2-5; length: 14; D: TRBD1; V: TRBV12-3/TRBV12-4; size: few; DNA: TGTGCCAGCAGTCCCACAGGGGGCGCGAAGACCCAGTACTTC; CDR3: CASSPTGGAKTQYF
J: TRBJ1-1; length: 12; D: .; V: TRBV3-1; size: few; DNA: TGTGCCAGCAGCCAAGCCGGGGCTGAAGCTTTCTTT; CDR3: CASSQAGAEAFF
J: TRBJ1-6; length: 16; D: .; V: TRBV5-1; size: .; DNA: TGCGCCAGCAGCTACAATAGGGCCACCTATGATTCACCCCTCCACTTT; CDR3: CASSYNRATYDSPLHF
J: TRBJ2-5; length: 14; D: .; V: TRBV29-1; size: many; DNA: TGCAGCGTTGTTGGGGTTGGGGTTGTGGAGACCCAGTACTTC; CDR3: CSVVGVGVVETQYF
J: TRBJ2-7; length: 15; D: .; V: TRBV19; size: .; DNA: TGTGCCAGTAGCCCCACACAGGGGACAGCGGGCGAGCAGTACTTC; CDR3: CASSPTQGTAGEQYF
J: TRBJ1-4; length: 14; D: .; V: TRBV20-1; size: few; DNA: TGCAGTGCTAGAGATTTGAGGGCTAATGAAAAACTGTTTTTT; CDR3: CSARDLRANEKLFF
J: TRBJ2-5; length: 14; D: TRBD2; V: TRBV29-1; size: .; DNA: TGCAGCGCTATGACTAGCGGGTCCTTAGAGACCCAGTACTTC; CDR3: CSAMTSGSLETQYF
J: TRBJ2-7; length: 13; D: .; V: TRBV18; size: few; DNA: TGTGCCAGCTCAGGGGGGTATCGCAACGAGCAGTACTTC; CDR3: CASSGGYRNEQYF
J: TRBJ2-1; length: 12; D: .; V: TRBV30; size: many; DNA: TGTGCCTGGGGAAGGCTGGACCATGAGCAGTTCTTC; CDR3: CAWGRLDHEQFF
J: TRBJ1-5; length: 15; D: .; V: TRBV6-2/TRBV6-3; size: few; DNA: TGTGCCAGCAGTTACGGCTCTCGCGTGATACAGCCCCAGCATTTT; CDR3: CASSYGSRVIQPQHF